One sample yielded the 17 T cell receptor beta chains listed below, sequenced in a study of brain T cells in children with intractable seizures. Profiled with immunoSEQ multiplex PCR; TCRdb holds only in-frame clones, not every one. The top ten hold just under 6.5% of the sample, which has some 41,000 clones, around nine tenths seen once. Source: peripheral blood, taken at surgery. The receptors originated from a girl aged 2 to 9 with tuberous sclerosis and intractable seizures.

The count of this clone is one. The CDR3 is CASTPGELRYGYTF. DNA for the CDR3: TGTGCCAGCACTCCGGGCGAACTGCGGTATGGCTACACCTTC. The chain couples TRBV6-5 to TRBJ1-2; unclear D gene. The V and J ends lost 7 bases and 5 bases respectively, with 17 bases between them. Germline lookup yields CDR1 MNHEY and CDR2 SVGAGI. This CDR3 has 14 amino acids.

V gene TRBV4-1 combines with J gene TRBJ1-1; 7 nucleotides align to TRBD1. This CDR3 has 14 amino acids. The J segment lost 1 base and the V segment lost 1 base, leaving 0 bases of the junction unmatched. Germline CDR1 is MGHRA and CDR2 is YSYEKL. CDR3 in amino acids: CASSQGDRNTEAFF. Written as DNA, the CDR3 is TGCGCCAGCAGCCAAGGGGACAGGAACACTGAAGCTTTCTTT.

V is TRBV30 and J is TRBJ1-1, with D perhaps TRBD1 (5 bases). CDR3 length: 13 residues. Germline CDR1 and CDR2: GTSNPN and SVGIG (reference sequence). Trimming took off 7 bases at V and 0 bases at J, with 12 bases between the two ends. The CDR3 region has the DNA TGTGCCTCCGGGGACTCTTTGAACACTGAAGCTTTCTTT. Translating it yields CASGDSLNTEAFF.

The V call is TRBV19, the J call TRBJ1-4, with D uncertain. Deletions cut 3 bases from V and 6 bases from J, with 2 bases between. Per germline, CDR1 LNHDA and CDR2 SQIVND (reference sequence). The CDR3 sequence is 11 residues long. CDR3 region: CASSIYEKLFF. In DNA form, the CDR3 reads TGTGCCAGTAGTATTTATGAAAAACTGTTTTTT.

This chain connects TRBV4-1 to TRBJ1-1; D might be TRBD1 (5 bases). Germline V gives CDR1 MGHRA, CDR2 YSYEKL. V lost 4 bases and J 1 base, leaving 13 bases between the germline ends. The CDR3 totals 15 residues. CDR3 in amino acids: CASSPAQGGNTEAFF. The CDR3 DNA is TGCGCCAGCAGCCCTGCGCAGGGCGGGAACACTGAAGCTTTCTTT.

V is TRBV30 and J is TRBJ1-1, with 8 positions matching TRBD1. This CDR3 region has 14 residues. The trim removed 3 bases at V and 5 bases at J, leaving 8 bases unmatched. The germline V gene encodes CDR1 GTSNPN and CDR2 SVGIG (reference sequence). CDR3 sequence reads: CAWRAGGLWTEAFF. DNA of the CDR3: TGTGCCTGGAGGGCAGGGGGCTTGTGGACTGAAGCTTTCTTT.

The CDR3 DNA is TGTGCCAGCAGTCCCAGGGGGTCAATTTCCCCTATCTCTGGAAACACCATATATTTT. Its translation is CASSPRGSISPISGNTIYF. The chain carries TRBV6-6 and TRBJ1-3; 7 nucleotides match TRBD1. The germline gives CDR1 MNHNY, CDR2 SVGAGI (reference sequence). The CDR3 has 19 residues. The V and J ends lost 5 bases and 0 bases, in that order; junction bases with no gene match: 16.

This clone appeared a single time. The chain carries TRBV19 and TRBJ1-5, with TRBD1 as a possible D gene (6 bases). The CDR3 runs to 15 residues. CDR1 and CDR2 (germline): LNHDA, SQIVND (reference sequence). V lost 0 bases to trimming and J lost 7 bases, with 13 bases between them. The CDR3 protein is CASSIDNDRYQPQHF. DNA of the CDR3: TGTGCCAGTAGTATAGACAACGACAGGTACCAGCCCCAGCATTTT.

The chain is built from TRBV18 and TRBJ1-2, with D possibly being TRBD1 (6 bases). The CDR3 extends over 13 amino acids. CDR1 is KGHSH, CDR2 LQKENI, per germline. V lost 6 bases and J 8 bases, leaving 16 bases between the germline ends. The CDR3 sequence: CASSPRGGQGYTF. The CDR3 region has the DNA TGTGCCAGCTCCCCCCGGGGGGGGCAAGGCTACACCTTC.

The gene calls are TRBV3-1 (or the pseudogene TRBV3-2) and TRBJ2-3, with D unresolved. Germline V gene sequence: CDR1 LGHDT, CDR2 YNNKEL (reference sequence). The CDR3 sequence is 15 residues long. V was trimmed by 2 bases and J by 2 bases, leaving 11 bases between them. This chain's CDR3 is CASSQNNALTDTQYF. In nucleotides, the CDR3 is TGTGCCAGCAGCCAAAACAATGCCCTCACAGATACGCAGTATTTT.

The chain links TRBV5-4 to TRBJ2-7, with TRBD1 matching over 7 bases. The germline CDR1 and CDR2 sequences are SGHNT and YYREEE (reference sequence). The CDR3 loop spans 15 amino acids. J lost 0 bases, V lost 0 bases, and 3 bases had no gene match. Here the CDR3 DNA reads TGTGCCAGCAGCTTGGAGGGGGCCGCCTCCTACGAGCAGTACTTC. This translates into CASSLEGAASYEQYF.

This chain links TRBV11-2 with TRBJ1-1; D possibly corresponds to TRBD1 (6 bases). Germline CDR1 reads SGHAT; CDR2 reads FQNNGV. V lost 5 bases and J 1 base, leaving 8 bases between the germline ends. CDR3 length: 13 residues. The CDR3 DNA sequence: TGTGCCAGCAGCCTACAGGGGAACACTGAAGCTTTCTTT. Translation gives CASSLQGNTEAFF.

V usage is TRBV6-1 and J usage is TRBJ2-7; D call uncertain. This CDR3 has 12 residues. Germline V gene data show CDR1 as MNHNS and CDR2 as SASEGT. The V gene lost 2 bases and the J gene lost 3 bases, with 5 bases spanning the gap. The CDR3 DNA reads as TGTGCCAGCAGTGAAATCCGCTACGAGCAGTACGTC. It specifies CASSEIRYEQYV.

There are a few counts of this clone. The gene calls are TRBV4-1 and TRBJ1-1; tentative D call: TRBD1 (6 bases). The V and J ends lost 3 bases and 4 bases respectively, with 9 bases between them. The V gene's germline CDR1 is MGHRA and CDR2 YSYEKL. This CDR3 is built from 13 residues. CDR3 DNA sequence: TGCGCCAGCAGCCACCAGGGGAGCACTGAAGCTTTCTTT. This encodes CASSHQGSTEAFF.

J is TRBJ1-6 and V is TRBV15, with 8 bases identical to TRBD1. CDR3 length: 19 residues. Germline V gene data show CDR1 as LNHNV and CDR2 as YYDKDF (reference sequence). After removal of 4 bases from V and 9 bases from J, the junction contained 20 bases not matched to a gene. DNA for the CDR3: TGTGCCACCAGCACCCGTGAGATGGCAGGGGGCTCGGTGTTTTCACCCCTCCACTTT. Translation gives CATSTREMAGGSVFSPLHF.

V gene TRBV4-1 combines with J gene TRBJ2-7; perhaps TRBD1 as D (6 bases). Germline V gives CDR1 MGHRA, CDR2 YSYEKL. Trimming stripped 5 bases from V and 2 bases from J, with 10 bases between. The CDR3 is 13 residues long. The CDR3 sequence: CASSSNRAYEQYF. The DNA of the CDR3 is TGCGCCAGCAGCTCAAACAGGGCCTACGAGCAGTACTTC.

The chain combines TRBV24-1 with TRBJ2-6; either TRBD1 or TRBD2 may fit D (5 bases each). The ends were cut back, 3 bases at V and 0 bases at J, with 8 bases in the middle. This CDR3 comprises 16 residues. Germline values: CDR1 KGHDR, CDR2 SFDVKD. In DNA, the CDR3 is TGTGCCACCAGTGATGGGACCCCCTCTGGGGCCAACGTCCTGACTTTC. Protein sequence: CATSDGTPSGANVLTF.